This record concerns one T cell receptor (beta chain) sequence. Its antigen remains undetermined. No base quality information exists; no much larger clone differs at one position. The data stem from a study of T cells in Graves' hyperthyroidism and ophthalmopathy (dated by TCRdb to the late 2010s). For the wider study: TCR V-J signatures able to tell the groups apart were searched for in a discovery cohort of 100 patients, of whom over 40 had Graves' ophthalmopathy and roughly 57 had stable Graves' hyperthyroidism. Whether ophthalmopathy could be predicted prospectively was tested in an independent validation cohort made up of roughly 19 hyperthyroidism patients plus 17 patients who later progressed to ophthalmopathy. Thyroid tissue and blood T-cell repertoires from about six Graves' hyperthyroidism patients were also compared in the study. The paper describes TCR Vbeta CDR3 sequencing of fewer than 150 peripheral blood samples, made up of some 42 ophthalmopathy patients, 70 to 75 hyperthyroidism patients and 17 progressor patients. For training and testing, the 100 or so patients in the discovery cohort were randomly divided in a 7:3 ratio. After sampling, hyperthyroidism patients received methimazole starting at 30 mg daily, and ophthalmopathy patients received high-dose intravenous methylprednisolone.

The TCR beta CDR3 regions were amplified from RNA transcripts. The first round of RT-PCR for the TCR CDR3 was performed with the HTBI primer set and the Qiagen OneStep RT-PCR kit. The libraries were constructed in a second round of multiplex PCR and then size-selected and purified. Paired-end sequencing of the libraries was performed with 100 bp reads on an Illumina HiSeq2000. Concerning the study's data processing: SOAPnuke was used to process the raw data, throwing out any read that contained adapters or uncalled bases, had a mean Phred below 15, or lacked an exact constant-primer or identifier match. COPE v1.2.5 was used to merge high-quality paired reads, and clonotypes were defined as unique nucleotide sequences. MiTCR v1.1 was used to align clonotypes to the IMGT TRBV, TRBD and TRBJ reference segments. Only V-J combinations with frequency above 0.0001, covering about 99% of repertoires, were analysed. A TCS score was defined as the ratio between F50 (clonal expansion) and ExV (chaos), using BLOSUM62-based TCRdist between CDR3 peptides within each V-J. Welch's t-statistics and random forest reduced approximately 520 V-J features to 13, which were used in a naive Bayes classifier (R e1071). Thyroid-blood repertoire similarity was quantified with the Morisita-Horn index. Starting from the raw public reads, TCRdb applied fastp trimming at Q25, assembled clones with MiXCR and retained in-frame beta chains. Rows are unified per CDR3 protein, each entry keeping the most common DNA and genes. The V and J calls and clone size come from TCRdb's table, not from the authors' own analysis. The sample table records tens of thousands of distinct CDR3 sequences; 45% to 50% of these occur just once. Roughly 32% of the sample is held by the ten biggest clonotypes.

A patient counted as having stable Graves' hyperthyroidism if no progression to ophthalmopathy occurred over 18 months of follow-up. The hyperthyroidism patients were between 18 and 65 years old and newly diagnosed, with a disease duration of less than 2 months. Exclusion was applied to patients with uncontrolled infections, other autoimmune diseases, pregnancy or lactation. Diagnoses were established on the basis of clinical symptoms, serum thyroxine and TRAb, thyroid ultrasound, and orbital computed tomography. Total RNA was extracted using Trizol reagent, and RNA quality was assessed on an Agilent 2100 Bioanalyzer. Broader findings and caveats from the paper: Sample size was not statistically predetermined, and blinding of investigators to group allocation was not performed. In validation, the model predicted progression to ophthalmopathy a median of approximately 6.6 months before onset, with roughly 70% sensitivity and around 76% specificity. Ophthalmopathy was separated from stable hyperthyroidism by a 13 V-J signature model, with around 90% sensitivity and approximately 81% specificity obtained in cross-validation and 80%/75% obtained in testing. Blood samples also contained most of the expanded thyroid clonotypes (frequency above 0.001), which suggests that blood repertoires may reflect thyroid immune responses.

Sequencing used peripheral blood or thyroid tissue (not recorded which). The sequence was obtained from a woman in her forties or fifties with Graves' hyperthyroidism.

In nucleotide form, the sequence is TGTGCCAGCAGCTTAATGGGCCCGGCGGGACAGGGTTATGGCTACACCTTC. This translates into CASSLMGPAGQGYGYTF. The V and J segments used are TRBV7-9 and TRBJ1-2; 9 of the junction bases match TRBD1. The germline V gene (reference sequence) sets CDR1 to SEHNR and CDR2 to FQNEAQ. V and J are trimmed by 2 bases and 5 bases, and the gene matches miss 12 bases of the junction. Including the terminal cysteine and phenylalanine, the CDR3 comprises 17 residues. Just CDR3 DNA is preserved here, 51 bases in frame from base 1. Extended through the reference TRBV7-9 and TRBJ1-2 proteins, this CDR3 yields the full variable domain: DTGVSQNPRHKITKRGQNVTFRCDPISEHNRLYWYRQTLGQGPEFLTYFQNEAQLEKSRLLSDRFSAERPKGSFSTLEIQRTEQGDSAMYLCASSLMGPAGQGYGYTFGSGTRLTVV.